These 10 T cell receptor beta chains share one sample of origin, sequenced in a study of blood T cell repertoires in COVID-19. The method was immunoSEQ multiplex PCR; TCRdb's version includes in-frame clones alone and lacks a portion of them. Of 250,000 to 350,000 clones detected, 80% to 90% appear once; the ten largest clones hold roughly 4%. Sequencing used PBMCs or T cells enriched from blood (not recorded which). These receptors were obtained from a woman in her twenties or thirties who had recovered from COVID-19.

The chain links TRBV6-5 to TRBJ2-5; D possibly corresponds to TRBD1 (5 bases). Germline V gene lookup returns CDR1 MNHEY and CDR2 SVGAGI. This CDR3 is 15 amino acids long. The ends were cut back, 0 bases at V and 3 bases at J, with 11 bases in the middle. CDR3 sequence: CASSYSGTGKETQYF. The CDR3 DNA reads as TGTGCCAGCAGTTACTCGGGCACAGGAAAAGAGACCCAGTACTTC.

This clone was counted between two and nine times. The genes are TRBV7-2 and TRBJ1-4, with a tentative D call TRBD1 (5 bases). Germline loops: CDR1 SGHTA, CDR2 FQGNSA. The CDR3 loop spans 19 amino acids. The V gene lost 3 bases and the J gene lost 4 bases, with 24 bases spanning the gap. The CDR3 loop reads CASSFRNGGWGVGNEKLFF. CDR3 DNA sequence: TGTGCCAGCAGCTTCCGGAACGGGGGGTGGGGCGTTGGTAATGAAAAACTGTTTTTT.

As DNA, the CDR3 is TGTGCCAGCAGCTCGGACAGGGGATATGGCTACACCTTC. This gives the protein CASSSDRGYGYTF. This chain connects TRBV7-8 to TRBJ1-2; 9 nucleotides align to TRBD1. Germline trimming cut 4 bases from V and 5 bases from J; bases unmatched to any gene: 2. This CDR3 has 13 residues. The germline gives CDR1 SGHVS, CDR2 FQNEAQ.

This chain links TRBV6-5 with TRBJ1-6; 9 positions agree with TRBD1. CDR3 size: 15 residues. Germline CDR1 MNHEY, CDR2 SVGAGI. J was trimmed by 10 bases and V by 4 bases; bases with no gene match: 8. This chain's CDR3 is CASSSPQGAWSPLHF. DNA of the CDR3: TGTGCCAGCAGTTCCCCACAGGGGGCATGGTCACCCCTCCACTTT.

The chain carries TRBV19 and TRBJ1-5; perhaps TRBD1 as D (6 bases). The CDR3 covers 13 residues. Germline V lookup: CDR1 LNHDA, CDR2 SQIVND (reference sequence). Trimming shortened V by 3 bases and J by 7 bases, and 10 bases separated the two germline ends. The chain's CDR3 is CASSMARGQPQHF. In DNA, the CDR3 is TGTGCCAGTAGTATGGCCAGGGGCCAGCCCCAGCATTTT.

The J gene is TRBJ1-1, the V gene TRBV5-4; D remains ambiguous. This CDR3 has 14 amino acids. V dropped 2 bases and J dropped 3 bases, with 11 bases sitting between them. CDR1 and CDR2 from the germline V gene are SGHNT and YYREEE (reference sequence). The CDR3 DNA reads TGTGCCAGCAGCTTAGGCCTGGGAGACACTGAAGCTTTCTTT. Amino acid sequence: CASSLGLGDTEAFF.

This chain uses TRBV2 with TRBJ2-3; 7 nucleotides agree with TRBD1. Per germline, CDR1 SNHLY and CDR2 FYNNEI. The CDR3 runs 20 residues. The CDR3 DNA reads as TGTGCTCCTAGGGGGCAACAGGGGTACTTGGCCTTCAGGGACACAGATACGCAGTATTTT. Residues: CAPRGQQGYLAFRDTDTQYF.

V usage is TRBV28 and J usage is TRBJ2-7, with TRBD1 matching 8 bases. The V gene end was trimmed by 6 bases and the J gene end by 6 bases; junction bases not matched to a gene: 13. This CDR3 region has 15 residues. Germline lookup yields CDR1 MDHEN and CDR2 SYDVKM. The CDR3 loop is CASRRTGQGVSEQYF. The CDR3 bases are TGTGCCAGCAGAAGGACAGGACAGGGTGTCTCCGAGCAGTACTTC.

This clone was counted between two and nine times. The same CDR3 also results from other DNA sequences found in this sample. V and J are TRBV7-8 and TRBJ1-5; D is unclear. The germline gives CDR1 SGHVS, CDR2 FQNEAQ. The CDR3 spans 12 residues. Trimming shortened V by 5 bases and J by 3 bases, and 5 bases separated the two germline ends. As DNA, the CDR3 is TGTGCCAGCAGCCCTTCCAATCAGCCCCAGCATTTT. Its translation: CASSPSNQPQHF.

This clone was seen more than once but under ten times. This sequence joins TRBV10-3 and TRBJ1-1; 8 nucleotides agree with TRBD1. The CDR3 covers 13 residues. The trim removed 5 bases at V and 6 bases at J, leaving 5 bases unmatched. The germline CDR1 and CDR2 sequences are ENHRY and SYGVKD. CDR3 sequence: CAISMTGEAEAFF. The CDR3, as DNA: TGTGCCATCAGTATGACAGGGGAAGCTGAAGCTTTCTTT.